The 21 T cell receptor beta chains listed next were all sequenced from one sample in a study of T cells after yellow fever vaccination (dated by TCRdb to about 2019). The treatment or condition label here, explained by the study, means: live attenuated yellow fever vaccine strain. Receptor amplification or capture employed 5' RACE. The instrument was an Illumina NovaSeq 6000. In-frame beta chains were kept once TCRdb had trimmed the public reads at Q25 with fastp and called clones with MiXCR. One record per CDR3 amino acid sequence lists the most common genes and DNA. The sample includes around 340,000 distinct CDR3 sequences, with about an eighth observed a single time. The ten largest clones represent around 3% of the sample. Sample: CD4+ T cells sorted from PBMCs, taken 15 days after the yellow fever booster vaccination. The source of these receptors is a man younger than 35 who received the YFV17D yellow fever vaccine.

This clonotype was seen ten or more times. The J gene is TRBJ1-2, the V gene TRBV9; D might be TRBD1 (6 bases). Looked up from germline, CDR1 is SGDLS and CDR2 is YYNGEE. The V end lost 3 bases, the J end lost 4 bases, and 13 bases lay between the germline ends. The CDR3 sequence is 14 residues long. This chain's CDR3 is CASSGTTGSYGYTF. DNA of the CDR3: TGTGCCAGCAGCGGGACCACAGGGAGCTATGGCTACACCTTC.

This clonotype was picked up a small number of times. The chain has TRBV25-1 and TRBJ2-5, with 15 bases that match TRBD2. The CDR3 is 21 amino acids. Germline V gives CDR1 MGHDK, CDR2 SYGVNS. V lost 2 bases and J lost 0; bases outside the gene matches: 13. Here the CDR3 reads CASSETRTSGGALWYQETQYF. Here the CDR3 DNA reads TGTGCCAGCAGTGAAACACGGACTAGCGGGGGGGCACTCTGGTACCAAGAGACCCAGTACTTC. Supplemented by reference TRBV25-1 and TRBJ2-5, the full variable domain reads EADIYQTPRYLVIGTGKKITLECSQTMGHDKMYWYQQDPGMELHLIHYSYGVNSTEKGDLSSESTVSRIRTEHFPLTLESARPSHTSQYLCASSETRTSGGALWYQETQYFGPGTRLLVL.

This sequence joins TRBV11-2 and TRBJ2-7, with TRBD2 matching over 8 bases. CDR1 is SGHAT, CDR2 FQNNGV, per germline. V shed 2 bases and J 3 bases; nucleotides not matched to a gene: 0. The length of the CDR3 is 13 residues. The CDR3 nucleotides read TGTGCCAGCAGCTTAAGCGGGGGCTACGAGCAGTACGTC. Amino acids: CASSLSGGYEQYV.

This clonotype was seen a handful of times. This chain connects TRBV4-3 to TRBJ2-1, with 9 bases identical to TRBD2. The V gene end was trimmed by 4 bases and the J gene end by 8 bases; junction bases not matched to a gene: 9. CDR3 length: 15 residues. Germline CDR1 reads LGHNA; CDR2 reads YSLEER. In DNA, the CDR3 is TGCGCCAGCAGCCCGGGACTAGCCCGATTTTATGAGCAGTTCTTC. Translating it yields CASSPGLARFYEQFF.

This clonotype appeared a few times. This chain links TRBV20-1 with TRBJ2-1; possible D gene TRBD2, 5 bases. The CDR3 is made up of 16 amino acids. Trimming removed 1 base from V and 6 bases from J, with 19 bases in between. The germline V gene encodes CDR1 DFQATT and CDR2 SNEGSKA (reference sequence). The CDR3 nucleotides read TGCAGTGCTAGAGGGCTAGGCCGGGATTGGGCCAATGAGCAGTTCTTC. Its translation is CSARGLGRDWANEQFF.

The rearrangement links TRBV5-1 to TRBJ1-2, with D perhaps matching TRBD1 (6 bases). This CDR3 is 14 amino acids long. V gave up 4 bases and J gave up 4 bases, with 14 bases separating them. Germline V gives CDR1 SGHRS, CDR2 YFSETQ. CDR3 sequence (DNA): TGCGCCAGCAGCGATGGGGACAACCTCTATGGCTACACCTTC. It is translated as CASSDGDNLYGYTF.

The chain uses TRBV5-6 and TRBJ2-5; 7 bases fit TRBD2. The V and J ends lost 4 bases and 4 bases, in that order; junction bases with no gene match: 7. The CDR3 is 14 residues long. Per the germline V gene, CDR1 is SGHDT and CDR2 is YYEEEE. CDR3 sequence: CASSPDSGLETQYF. The CDR3 DNA reads as TGTGCCAGCAGCCCAGATAGCGGGTTAGAGACCCAGTACTTC.

This clonotype was seen more than once but under ten times. This rearrangement joins TRBV5-4 to TRBJ1-2; D not resolved. Trimming removed 0 bases from V and 9 bases from J, with 12 bases in between. Germline CDR1 and CDR2: SGHNT and YYREEE (reference sequence). CDR3 length equals 13 residues. The CDR3 here is CASSLEREESYTF. CDR3 bases: TGTGCCAGCAGCTTGGAACGGGAAGAAAGCTACACCTTC.

This clonotype was observed a handful of times. V usage is TRBV4-3 and J usage is TRBJ2-7; 9 bases align to TRBD1. V lost 0 bases to trimming and J lost 3 bases; unmatched junction nucleotides: 3. The CDR3 length is 15 residues. The V gene's germline CDR1 is LGHNA and CDR2 YSLEER. CDR3 loop: CASSQDGTGLYEQYF. CDR3 DNA: TGCGCCAGCAGCCAAGATGGGACAGGGCTCTACGAGCAGTACTTC.

The V and J genes are TRBV20-1 and TRBJ2-2; 9 positions agree with TRBD2. The CDR3 spans 15 residues. Germline values: CDR1 DFQATT, CDR2 SNEGSKA (reference sequence). The V and J ends lost 4 bases and 5 bases, in that order; junction bases with no gene match: 8. The CDR3 DNA reads as TGCAGTGCTACAACCGGGACTAGCTATACCGGGGAGCTGTTTTTT. It specifies CSATTGTSYTGELFF.

This clonotype was recorded many times. V gene TRBV7-8 combines with J gene TRBJ2-7; D uncertain. The CDR3 totals 11 residues. Per germline, CDR1 SGHVS and CDR2 FQNEAQ. V was shortened by 5 bases and J by 2 bases, with 4 bases between the two germline ends. DNA for the CDR3: TGTGCCAGCAGCCGAGCCTACGAGCAGTACTTC. Amino acids: CASSRAYEQYF.

This clonotype appeared a few times. The rearrangement links TRBV29-1 to TRBJ2-5, with D perhaps matching TRBD1 or TRBD2 (5 bases each). Germline loops: CDR1 SQVTM, CDR2 ANQGSEA. V gave up 6 bases and J gave up 7 bases, with 21 bases separating them. The CDR3 is 14 amino acids. The CDR3 region has the DNA TGCAGCGTCCTACCGGGACCCAATTTCGGGACCCAGTACTTC. This encodes CSVLPGPNFGTQYF.

The V call is TRBV15, the J call TRBJ2-5, with a tentative D call TRBD1 (6 bases). V was cut by 1 base and J by 1 base, with 7 bases left in between. The length of the CDR3 is 14 residues. Germline CDR1 reads LNHNV; CDR2 reads YYDKDF (reference sequence). The chain's CDR3 is CATSRGTAQETQYF. In nucleotides, the CDR3 is TGTGCCACCAGCAGAGGGACAGCCCAAGAGACCCAGTACTTC.

The chain carries TRBV7-9 and TRBJ1-1; the D gene is possibly TRBD1 (5 bases). The CDR3 runs to 14 residues. V shed 2 bases and J shed 1 base, with 8 bases lying between them. Per germline, CDR1 SEHNR and CDR2 FQNEAQ (reference sequence). The CDR3 spells CASSLMRGNTEAFF. The CDR3 nucleotides read TGTGCCAGCAGCTTAATGAGGGGGAACACTGAAGCTTTCTTT.

The chain joins TRBV18 to TRBJ1-6, with D maybe TRBD1 (5 bases). Germline V CDR1 and CDR2: KGHSH, LQKENI. This CDR3 spans 15 amino acids. The V gene lost 0 bases and the J gene lost 9 bases, with 12 bases spanning the gap. CDR3 in amino acids: CASSPPGTGFSPLHF. CDR3 DNA: TGTGCCAGCTCACCACCCGGGACGGGTTTTTCACCCCTCCACTTT.

CDR3: CASSLGGDGEKLFF. The CDR3 DNA reads TGTGCCAGCAGCCTGGGGGGGGATGGTGAAAAACTGTTTTTT. The V call is TRBV3-1, the J call TRBJ1-4, with D possibly TRBD1 on 5 matching bases. The ends were cut back, 4 bases at V and 7 bases at J, with 13 bases in the middle. CDR3 size: 14 residues. Germline V gene sequence: CDR1 LGHDT, CDR2 YNNKEL (reference sequence).

The table lists this clonotype with a few counts. The genes are TRBV6-5 and TRBJ2-3; D unclear. Germline V gene data show CDR1 as MNHEY and CDR2 as SVGAGI. The CDR3 is 12 residues long. Trimming removed 5 bases at V and 6 bases at J, with 9 bases between. The CDR3 is CASSLTRDTQYF. The CDR3 DNA reads as TGTGCCAGCAGTCTCACCAGGGATACGCAGTATTTT.

This clonotype occurred a few times. The chain combines TRBV6-7 with TRBJ2-5; D is uncertain. TRBV6-7 has ORF status, its function being uncertain. CDR3 size: 14 residues. Between the trimmed V and J ends, which lost 8 bases and 5 bases, there was a span of 18 bases. The CDR3 sequence: CASGSHSAGETQYF. The CDR3 nucleotides read TGTGCCAGCGGATCTCACTCGGCCGGGGAGACCCAGTACTTC.

This clonotype was counted many times. V gene TRBV28 combines with J gene TRBJ1-2, with D uncertain. Trimming shortened V by 2 bases and J by 5 bases, and 18 bases separated the two germline ends. CDR1 is MDHEN, CDR2 SYDVKM, per germline. This CDR3 region has 16 residues. For the CDR3, the DNA is TGTGCCAGCAGTTTACGTGGAAACCCTGGGAGATATGGCTACACCTTC. This gives the protein CASSLRGNPGRYGYTF.

CDR3 bases: TGTGCCATCAGGGGGACTAGCCTCACAGATACGCAGTATTTT. Amino acid sequence: CAIRGTSLTDTQYF. The rearrangement links TRBV10-3 to TRBJ2-3, with 9 bases lining up with TRBD2. With 6 bases clipped from V and 2 bases from J, the junction kept 3 bases outside the gene matches. Germline lookup yields CDR1 ENHRY and CDR2 SYGVKD. CDR3 length equals 14 residues.

This clonotype was seen more than once but under ten times. The J gene is TRBJ2-3, the V gene TRBV4-3, with D maybe TRBD2 (6 bases). Germline CDR1 and CDR2: LGHNA and YSLEER. CDR3 length: 15 amino acids. The germline V and J ends were trimmed by 6 bases and 0 bases, with 13 bases remaining between them. The CDR3 region is CASRRGSHSTDTQYF. Written as DNA, the CDR3 is TGCGCCAGCAGGCGGGGTTCGCATAGCACAGATACGCAGTATTTT.